The sample holds one count of the clone carrying this T cell receptor beta chain. The sample is drawn from a study of blood T cell repertoires in COVID-19. Whole-study context: COVID-19 samples, acute and convalescent, were from the United States, Italy and Spain. T cells, B-cell-depleted T cells, or PBMCs provided the cDNA or gDNA that served as material.

The CDR3 runs to 14 residues. The V gene end was trimmed by 8 bases and the J gene end by 1 base; junction bases not matched to a gene: 9. Germline CDR1 SQVTM, CDR2 ANQGSEA. In the original workflow: Estimates of nucleated cell counts were drawn from the amplification of reference gene primers. TCRdb's copy holds only in-frame clones and misses some; the assay was immunoSEQ multiplex PCR. V and J calls plus clone size are reproduced from that table; the DNA served to infer D and trimming. The sample holds 150,000 or so clones, roughly 70% seen once. V gene TRBV29-1 combines with J gene TRBJ2-5; 8 bases are a match to TRBD2. This TCR derives from an elderly woman with acute or convalescent COVID-19. The material sequenced was peripheral blood. CDR3 coding DNA: TGCAGCTCATCCGTAACTAGCGGCCAAGAGACCCAGTACTTC. Encoded protein: CSSSVTSGQETQYF.